Reported below is one TCR beta chain. As yet, its antigen is unknown. These data come from a study of cytomegalovirus exposure and HLA in healthy donors. Whole-study results and caveats: CMV antigen specificity was confirmed in vitro for three CMV-associated chains. There was a cluster of highly shared sequence variants that was likely a sequencing artifact. Among immune exposure information, only CMV serostatus was available. Later on, a genetic analysis was performed. It linked a missense variant in DCLRE1C with V- and J-gene trimming of TCR beta.

CDR1 and CDR2 (germline): SGHTA, FQGTGA. V was trimmed by 1 base and J by 3 bases, leaving 6 bases between them. This CDR3 has 14 residues. The PCR was carried out with 60 Vbeta primers and 13 Jbeta primers. TCRdb keeps only in-frame clones here, not all; method: immunoSEQ multiplex PCR. The sample yields around 190,000 clones, over 75% seen once. This chain joins TRBV7-3 and TRBJ2-2; D not certain. This receptor was identified in a young man in good health and CMV-seronegative. The sample was PBMCs. The CDR3 spells CASSLNPDTGELFF. CDR3 coding DNA: TGTGCCAGCAGCTTAAACCCGGACACCGGGGAGCTGTTTTTT.